This section outlines one T cell receptor (beta chain) sequence together with its context. The antigen remains unidentified. The study made its TRB cDNA libraries by 5' RACE, adding UMI labels. TCRdb reanalyzed the 5' RACE reads, giving one entry per CDR3 protein sequence and no DNA. This repertoire includes more than 40,000 distinct CDR3 sequences. The sample comes from a study of CXCR3-negative and CXCR3-positive naive CD8 T cells. Study-wide background: Cumulative TRB read yield was 130 million to 150 million, averaging about 1.5 +/- 0.3 million per library.

Naive CD8+ T cells displayed a CD45RO-CCR7+CD27+CD95- phenotype. Study observations and caveats: Each naive subset displayed comparably high diversity, whereas memory CD8+ cells displayed much lower diversity. Naive cells that were CXCR3-positive had more hydrophobic TRB CDR3s (compared with CXCR3-negative naive cells).

Sample: naive CXCR3- CD8+ T cells from blood. Subset given: CD45RO-CCR7+CD27+CD95- naive CD8+ T cells lacking CXCR3 (TNR3-). This receptor was identified in a human donor in good health. Some clones in this sample may be carry-over from other donors' samples.

CDR3 loop: CASSLESGGDEQFF. The chain links TRBV5-6 to TRBJ2-1; TCRdb proposes TRBD1, but this gene call is untestable without DNA. Germline V lookup: CDR1 SGHDT, CDR2 YYEEEE. This CDR3 comprises 14 residues. The complete variable domain, with remaining parts taken from reference TRBV5-6 and TRBJ2-1, reads DAGVTQSPTHLIKTRGQQVTLRCSPKSGHDTVSWYQQALGQGPQFIFQYYEEEERQRGNFPDRFSGHQFPNYSSELNVNALLLGDSALYLCASSLESGGDEQFFGPGTRLTVL.